A single sample is the source of the 22 T cell receptor gamma chains below, sequenced in a study of γδ T cells in repeated Plasmodium falciparum infection (dated by TCRdb to about 2021). Libraries came from multiplex PCR. TCRdb records Illumina MiSeq as the sequencer. TCRdb called clones afresh from the public reads with CATT; identical DNA rows were later merged. This sample holds approximately 32,000 gamma-chain clones; 1.4% were observed only once. The biggest ten clones account for 15% to 20% of the sample. For bulk TCR repertoire analysis, Vgamma9/Vdelta2+ and Vdelta2-negative gammadelta T cell populations were isolated by flow sorting from peripheral blood mononuclear cells. Sequenced input: gamma-delta T cells from blood. The source of these receptors is a pool of human donors (malaria-infected and uninfected, not separated).

This clone has just a few counts. The translation of this DNA and the TCRdb protein of a much larger clone differ at residue 6, probably owing to a read error; the protein shown here is translated from the DNA. The chain links TRGV9 to TRGJ1 or TRGJ2. TCRdb supplies no J gene; here it was assigned by aligning the nucleotide sequence to germline. The CDR3 contains 13 residues. The germline gives CDR1 GITISATS, CDR2 ISYDGTV (reference sequence). The junction had 10 bases not matched to a gene; V was cut back by 4 bases and J by 7 bases. Here the CDR3 DNA reads TGTGCCTTGTGGGACTTCCCGTGGTATAAGAAACTCTTT. Translating gives CALWDFPWYKKLF.

With regard to this clone: The translation of this DNA and the TCRdb protein of a much larger clone differ at residue 8, probably owing to a read error; the protein shown here is translated from the DNA. The rearrangement links TRGV4 to TRGJ1 or TRGJ2. The J gene was missing in TCRdb and was found by matching the end of the DNA to germline. The CDR3 spans 12 residues. CDR1 is EGSTGY, CDR2 YDSYTSSV, per germline. J lost 8 bases, V lost 3 bases, and 7 bases had no gene match. As DNA, the CDR3 is TGTGCCACCTGGGATTCTCGTCATAAGAAACTCTTT. This encodes CATWDSRHKKLF.

In its sample, this clone was seen many times. The same CDR3 also results from other DNA sequences found in this sample. The rearrangement links TRGV2 to TRGJP2. The length of the CDR3 is 15 residues. Germline V CDR1 and CDR2: EGSNGY, YDSYNSKV. Unmatched junction bases numbered 2, after V lost 1 base and J lost 0 bases. The CDR3 here is CATWDGHSSDWIKTF. In DNA, the CDR3 is TGTGCCACCTGGGACGGTCATAGTAGTGATTGGATCAAGACGTTT.

As regards this clone: A far larger clone is only one base removed, so a read error is likely. Different DNA sequences within this sample yield the same CDR3. The V gene is TRGV9, but the J gene lacks a call. This CDR3 has 14 residues. Per germline, CDR1 GITISATS and CDR2 ISYDGTV (reference sequence). CDR3 sequence reads: CALWEPKTYYKKLF. CDR3 nucleotide sequence: TGTGCCTTGTGGGAGCCGAAGACTTATTATAAGAAACTTTTT.

As for this clone: A read error is likely here: a far larger clone is one base away. The identical CDR3 is also encoded by other nucleotide sequences in the sample. CDR3 amino acids: CALWEQFTELGKKIKVF. In nucleotides, the CDR3 is TGCGCCTTGTGGGAGCAATTTACAGAGTTGGGCAAAAAAATCAAGGTATTT. This sequence joins TRGV9 and TRGJP. TCRdb carries no J gene annotation; the J gene was assigned here by matching the DNA with germline. The CDR3 is made up of 17 amino acids. CDR1 GITISATS and CDR2 ISYDGTV come from the germline V gene (reference sequence).

With respect to this clone: TCRdb attributes to this sequence the protein of a much larger clone, which differs from the DNA translation at residue 11; a read error is likely, and the protein displayed is translated from the DNA. The V gene is TRGV9, the J gene TRGJ1 or TRGJ2. TCRdb carries no J gene annotation; the J gene was assigned here by matching the DNA with germline. The CDR3 has 14 residues. Germline CDR1 is GITISATS and CDR2 is ISYDGTV (reference sequence). CDR3 residues: CALWELENYYRKLF. CDR3 bases: TGTGCCTTGTGGGAGCTCGAGAATTATTATAGGAAACTCTTT.

This clone was counted at least ten times. The protein given by TCRdb reflects a much larger clone and differs at residue 9 from this DNA's translation, likely from a read error; the protein shown is the DNA's translation. The chain has TRGV2 and TRGJ1 or TRGJ2. The CDR3 covers 14 residues. V shed 0 bases and J 11 bases; nucleotides not matched to a gene: 13. CDR1 and CDR2 (germline): EGSNGY, YDSYNSKV. Here the CDR3 DNA reads TGTGCCACCTGGGACGGGCCTCAACGTCGGGAGAAACTCTTT. It codes for CATWDGPQRREKLF.

A remark on this clone: TCRdb pairs this DNA with a much larger clone's protein that differs at residue 5, likely a read error; the protein shown was translated from the DNA. J is TRGJP1 and V is TRGV8. The CDR3 is made up of 14 amino acids. CDR1 VENAVY and CDR2 YDSYNSRV come from the germline V gene. Written as DNA, the CDR3 is TGTGCCACCTGGGCGTATACCACTGGCTGGTTCAAGATATTT. This codes for CATWAYTTGWFKIF.

This clone was picked up many times. For this DNA, TCRdb reports the protein of a much larger clone, which diverges at residue 5, most likely from a read error; the protein presented here is translated directly from the DNA. The same CDR3 arises from other DNA sequences in this sample as well. This CDR3 reads CATWSHSSDWIKTF. CDR3 coding DNA: TGTGCCACCTGGAGTCATAGTAGTGATTGGATCAAGACGTTT. The chain carries TRGV2 and TRGJP2. Matching the DNA to germline supplied the J gene, which TCRdb does not give. CDR3 length: 14 amino acids. CDR1 and CDR2 from the germline V gene are EGSNGY and YDSYNSKV. J lost 0 bases, V lost 6 bases, and 4 bases had no gene match.

At least ten counts were recorded for this clone. This DNA translates differently at residue 8 from the TCRdb protein, which is that of a much larger clone; a read error is likely, and the protein shown is the DNA's own translation. The DNA of the CDR3 is TGTGCCTTGTGGGAGGTGCAGAGGGTGACTTATTATAAGAAACTCTTT. It translates to CALWEVQRVTYYKKLF. The chain couples TRGV9 to TRGJ1 or TRGJ2. No J gene is reported in TCRdb; it was inferred here by comparing the DNA with germline. The germline V gene encodes CDR1 GITISATS and CDR2 ISYDGTV (reference sequence). The CDR3 runs to 16 residues. V lost 0 bases and J lost 3; bases outside the gene matches: 11.

Only a few counts were recorded for this clone. TCRdb's listed protein matches a much larger clone and diverges from this DNA's translation at residue 7, likely through a read error; the protein shown comes from the DNA. V usage is TRGV4 and J usage is TRGJ1 or TRGJ2. V gave up 2 bases and J gave up 3 bases; unmatched junction bases: 10. CDR1 and CDR2 from the germline V gene are EGSTGY and YDSYTSSV. The CDR3 sequence is 15 residues long. CDR3 sequence reads: CATWDAAGIYYKKLF. The DNA for the CDR3 is TGTGCCACCTGGGATGCAGCTGGGATTTATTATAAGAAACTCTTT.

This clone came up many times. Just one base apart from a much larger clone, this may be a read error. The V call is TRGV4, the J call TRGJ1 or TRGJ2. J lost 7 bases, V lost 6 bases, and 6 bases had no gene match. CDR3 size: 11 residues. Per the germline V gene, CDR1 is EGSTGY and CDR2 is YDSYTSSV. The CDR3 is CATWWGYKKLF. CDR3 in DNA: TGTGCCACCTGGTGGGGGTATAAGAAACTCTTT.

This clone occurred a few times. TCRdb lists the protein of a much larger clone for this DNA, which differs at residue 6, so this is likely a read error; the protein given here is translated from the DNA itself. CDR3 in amino acids: CALWESCYYKKLF. CDR3 DNA: TGTGCCTTGTGGGAATCTTGTTATTATAAGAAACTCTTT. This sequence joins TRGV9 and TRGJ1 or TRGJ2. TCRdb supplies no J gene; here it was assigned by aligning the nucleotide sequence to germline. With 4 bases clipped from V and 3 bases from J, the junction kept 6 bases outside the gene matches. The CDR3 consists of 13 residues. Per germline, CDR1 GITISATS and CDR2 ISYDGTV (reference sequence).

This clone was seen repeatedly, ten times or more. The rearrangement joins TRGV2 to TRGJ1 or TRGJ2. From germline, CDR1 is EGSNGY and CDR2 YDSYNSKV. CDR3 length: 17 residues. J lost 4 bases, V lost 0 bases, and 15 bases had no gene match. The CDR3 region has the DNA TGTGCCACCTGGGACGGGAAAGGCACAATTAGGTATTATAAGAAACTCTTT. Translated: CATWDGKGTIRYYKKLF.

In its sample, this clone ranks as large (0.1 to 1%). The same CDR3 arises from other DNA sequences in this sample as well. This chain joins TRGV9 and TRGJ1 or TRGJ2. The CDR3 spans 14 residues. The germline V gene encodes CDR1 GITISATS and CDR2 ISYDGTV (reference sequence). The junction had 2 bases not matched to a gene; V was cut back by 0 bases and J by 0 bases. The CDR3 is CALWEVGNYYKKLF. The DNA for the CDR3 is TGTGCCTTGTGGGAGGTGGGGAATTATTATAAGAAACTCTTT.

To note about this clone: This DNA's translation and the protein TCRdb lists, from a much larger clone, do not match at residue 6, likely due to a read error; the protein shown is translated from the DNA. The chain links TRGV9 to TRGJ1 or TRGJ2. No J segment appears in TCRdb, so it was assigned here by matching the sequence to germline. Trimming cost V 3 bases and J 9 bases; bases outside gene matches: 11. This CDR3 has 13 residues. From germline, CDR1 is GITISATS and CDR2 ISYDGTV (reference sequence). CDR3 bases: TGTGCCTTGTGGGAGACGTACTCGTCTAAGAAACTCTTT. Encoded protein: CALWETYSSKKLF.

There are a few counts of this clone. TCRdb assigns this DNA the protein of a much larger clone, which departs from its translation at residue 8; this likely reflects a read error, and the protein shown comes from translating the DNA. The chain couples TRGV9 to TRGJP. TCRdb supplies no J gene; here it was assigned by aligning the nucleotide sequence to germline. CDR3 length equals 18 residues. Germline values: CDR1 GITISATS, CDR2 ISYDGTV (reference sequence). This CDR3 reads CALWQVSPQELGKKIKVF. In DNA, the CDR3 is TGTGCCTTGTGGCAGGTGAGCCCGCAAGAGTTGGGCAAAAAAATCAAGGTATTT.

Notes on this clone: A far larger clone is a single base away, which makes a read error likely. Additional DNA sequences in this sample encode the identical CDR3. The V and J genes are TRGV9 and TRGJ1 or TRGJ2. TCRdb leaves out the J gene; it was filled in here by matching the DNA to germline. The germline gives CDR1 GITISATS, CDR2 ISYDGTV (reference sequence). CDR3 size: 13 residues. The CDR3 sequence: CALWEDYWDKKLF. CDR3 DNA: TGTGCCTTATGGGAAGACTATTGGGATAAGAAACTCTTT.

This clone has just a few counts. The translation of this DNA and the TCRdb protein of a much larger clone differ at residue 4, probably owing to a read error; the protein shown here is translated from the DNA. CDR3: CATRDRRDTKKLF. The CDR3 coding sequence is TGTGCCACCAGGGACAGGCGGGATACTAAGAAACTCTTT. The J gene is TRGJ1 or TRGJ2, the V gene TRGV5. TCRdb is silent on the J gene; assignment here came from matching the DNA to germline. The germline gives CDR1 VINAFY, CDR2 YDVSNSKD. The CDR3 extends over 13 amino acids.

This clone appeared many times. With only one base between it and a far larger clone, this is likely a read error. The same CDR3 arises from other DNA sequences in this sample as well. This sequence joins TRGV9 and TRGJ1 or TRGJ2. TCRdb does not report a J gene; here it was assigned by matching the DNA to germline references. Germline V gene lookup returns CDR1 GITISATS and CDR2 ISYDGTV (reference sequence). The length of the CDR3 is 14 residues. In DNA, the CDR3 is TGTGCCCTGTGGGAGGTCCAGCCGTATTATAAGAAACTCTTT. As protein: CALWEVQPYYKKLF.

This clone was found a few times. The TCRdb protein, from a much larger clone, departs from this DNA's translation at residue 4, likely by read error; the protein shown derives from the DNA. The chain employs TRGV8 and TRGJP2. No J segment appears in TCRdb, so it was assigned here by matching the sequence to germline. The CDR3 extends over 14 amino acids. Germline values: CDR1 VENAVY, CDR2 YDSYNSRV. Trimming at V came to 9 bases and at J to 2 bases, leaving 9 bases not matched to a gene. The CDR3 reads CATRGWSSDWIKTF. Here the CDR3 DNA reads TGTGCCACCCGGGGCTGGAGTAGTGATTGGATCAAGACGTTT.

Worth noting for this clone: TCRdb assigns this DNA the protein of a much larger clone, which departs from its translation at residue 4; this likely reflects a read error, and the protein shown comes from translating the DNA. The V gene is TRGV9, the J gene TRGJ1 or TRGJ2. TCRdb lists no J gene, so it was determined here by aligning the DNA to germline. From germline, CDR1 is GITISATS and CDR2 ISYDGTV (reference sequence). The CDR3 sequence is 14 residues long. The DNA of the CDR3 is TGTGCCTTGCGGGAGGGCCCCCCTTATTATAAGAAACTCTTT. It specifies CALREGPPYYKKLF.